What follows describes a single TCR beta chain. Its specificity is unknown. The entry originates in a study of T cells in Graves' hyperthyroidism and ophthalmopathy. Study observations and caveats: In blood, most of the thyroid clonotypes expanded above 0.001 were also present.

Trimming removed 3 bases from V and 6 bases from J; junction bases left unmatched: 4. The germline V gene has CDR1 SQVTM and CDR2 ANQGSEA. The CDR3 extends over 13 amino acids. Researchers took RNA transcripts and amplified the TCR beta CDR3 regions from them. First-round RT-PCR of the TCR CDR3 relied on the HTBI primer set. Each CDR3 protein gets one entry after TCRdb re-called the multiplex PCR reads with MiXCR. Of some 690,000 distinct CDR3 sequences listed, 15% to 20% are singletons. The sequence was collected from a man aged 45-65 years with Graves' hyperthyroidism. Sequenced input: blood. The gene calls are TRBV29-1 and TRBJ2-1; 8 bases are a match to TRBD2. CDR3 nucleotides: TGCAGCGTTGAGAGCGGGAGAGGCAATGAGCAGTTCTTC. This sequence encodes CSVESGRGNEQFF.